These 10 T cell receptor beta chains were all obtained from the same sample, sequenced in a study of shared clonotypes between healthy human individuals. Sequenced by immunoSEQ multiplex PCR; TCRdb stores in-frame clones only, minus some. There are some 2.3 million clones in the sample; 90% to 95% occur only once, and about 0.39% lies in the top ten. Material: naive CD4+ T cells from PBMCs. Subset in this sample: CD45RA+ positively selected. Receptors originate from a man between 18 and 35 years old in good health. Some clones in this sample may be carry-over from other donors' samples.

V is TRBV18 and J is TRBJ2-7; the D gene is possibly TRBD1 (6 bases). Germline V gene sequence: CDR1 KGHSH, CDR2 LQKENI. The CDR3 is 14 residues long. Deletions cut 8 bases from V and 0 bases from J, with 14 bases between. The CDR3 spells CASQGQGLSYEQYF. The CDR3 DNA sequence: TGTGCCAGCCAAGGCCAGGGGCTCTCCTACGAGCAGTACTTC.

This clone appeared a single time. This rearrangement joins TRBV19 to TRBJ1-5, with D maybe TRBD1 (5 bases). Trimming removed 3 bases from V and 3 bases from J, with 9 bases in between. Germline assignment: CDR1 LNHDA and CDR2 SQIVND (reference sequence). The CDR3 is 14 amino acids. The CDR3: CASSINRFNQPQHF. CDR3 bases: TGTGCCAGTAGTATTAACAGGTTCAATCAGCCCCAGCATTTT.

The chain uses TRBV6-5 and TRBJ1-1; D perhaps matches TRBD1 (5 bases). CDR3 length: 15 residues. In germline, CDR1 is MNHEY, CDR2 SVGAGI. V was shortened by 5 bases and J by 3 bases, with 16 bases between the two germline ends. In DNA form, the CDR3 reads TGTGCCAGCAGTGTCGGGGCGCGGAGGGACACTGAAGCTTTCTTT. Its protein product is CASSVGARRDTEAFF.

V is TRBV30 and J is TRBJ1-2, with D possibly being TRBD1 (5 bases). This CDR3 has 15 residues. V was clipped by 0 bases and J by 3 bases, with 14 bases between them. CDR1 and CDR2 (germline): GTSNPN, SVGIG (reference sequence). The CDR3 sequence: CAWSVEGPGHYGYTF. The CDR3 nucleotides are TGTGCCTGGAGTGTGGAGGGGCCTGGGCACTATGGCTACACCTTC. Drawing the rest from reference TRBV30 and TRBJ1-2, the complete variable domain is SQTIHQWPATLVQPVGSPLSLECTVEGTSNPNLYWYRQAAGRGLQLLFYSVGIGQISSEVPQNLSASRPQDRQFILSSKKLLLSDSGFYLCAWSVEGPGHYGYTFGSGTRLTVV.

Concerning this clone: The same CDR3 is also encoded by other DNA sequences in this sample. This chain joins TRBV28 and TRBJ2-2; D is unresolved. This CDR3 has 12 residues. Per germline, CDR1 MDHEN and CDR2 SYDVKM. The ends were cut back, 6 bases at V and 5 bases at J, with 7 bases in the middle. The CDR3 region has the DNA TGTGCCAGCAGCCTGGTTACCGGGGAGCTGTTTTTT. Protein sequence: CASSLVTGELFF.

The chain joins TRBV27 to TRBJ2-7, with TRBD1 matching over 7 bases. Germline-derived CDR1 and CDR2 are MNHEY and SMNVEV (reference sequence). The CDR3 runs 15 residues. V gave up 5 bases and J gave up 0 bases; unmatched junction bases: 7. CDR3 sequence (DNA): TGTGCCAGCAGTGAGCGGACAGGAGCCTCCTACGAGCAGTACTTC. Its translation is CASSERTGASYEQYF.

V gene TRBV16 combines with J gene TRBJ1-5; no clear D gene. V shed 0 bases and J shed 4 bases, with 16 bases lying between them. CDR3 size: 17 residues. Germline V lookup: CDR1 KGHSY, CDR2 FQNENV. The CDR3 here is CASSQSATPKGNQPQHF. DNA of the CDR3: TGTGCCAGCAGCCAATCTGCGACCCCCAAAGGGAATCAGCCCCAGCATTTT.

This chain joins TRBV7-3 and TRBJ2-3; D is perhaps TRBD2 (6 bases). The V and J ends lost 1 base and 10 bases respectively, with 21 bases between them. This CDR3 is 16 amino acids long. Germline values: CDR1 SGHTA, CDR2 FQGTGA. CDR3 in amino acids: CASSLRGDSSEAPQYF. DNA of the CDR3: TGTGCCAGCAGCTTAAGGGGGGACTCCTCAGAGGCGCCGCAGTATTTT. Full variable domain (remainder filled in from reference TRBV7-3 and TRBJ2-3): GAGVSQTPSNKVTEKGKYVELRCDPISGHTALYWYRQSLGQGPEFLIYFQGTGAADDSGLPNDRFFAVRPEGSVSTLKIQRTERGDSAVYLCASSLRGDSSEAPQYFGPGTRLTVL.

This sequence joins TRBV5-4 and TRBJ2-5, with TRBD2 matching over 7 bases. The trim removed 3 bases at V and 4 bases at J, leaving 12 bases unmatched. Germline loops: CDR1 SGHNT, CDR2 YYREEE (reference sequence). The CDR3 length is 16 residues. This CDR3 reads CASSSPGTTSRETQYF. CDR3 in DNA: TGTGCCAGCAGCTCCCCCGGGACTACTTCCCGAGAGACCCAGTACTTC.

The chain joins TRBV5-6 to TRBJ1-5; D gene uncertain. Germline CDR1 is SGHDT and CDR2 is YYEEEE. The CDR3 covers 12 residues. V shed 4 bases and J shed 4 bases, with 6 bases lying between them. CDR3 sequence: CASSPGNQPQHF. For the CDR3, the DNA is TGTGCCAGCAGCCCAGGTAATCAGCCCCAGCATTTT.